These 28 T cell receptor beta chains share one sample of origin, sequenced in a study of T cells in women clearing cervical HPV infection. The method was immunoSEQ multiplex PCR; TCRdb's version includes in-frame clones alone and lacks a portion of them. The repertoire table contains under 25,000 clones. Sequenced: blood buffy coat. These TCRs come from a woman between 18 and 69 years old with a cervical HPV16 infection that either progressed to CIN3+ or cleared (not recorded which).

As to this clone: Coverage ceases 3 residues before the CDR3 finishes, and the germline J gene fills in the end. The rearrangement links TRBV5-1 to TRBJ2-1; 9 nucleotides align to TRBD2. Germline trimming cut 3 bases from V and 3 bases from J; bases unmatched to any gene: 7. Germline values: CDR1 SGHRS, CDR2 YFSETQ. The CDR3 consists of 16 residues. CDR3 in amino acids: CASSSGGGASYNEQFF. Incomplete CDR3 DNA: TGCGCCAGCAGCTCGGGCGGGGGGGCTAGCTACAATGAG.

On this clone itself: The read finishes 3 residues shy of the CDR3 end, and the germline J gene is used to complete it. This chain uses TRBV19 with TRBJ1-1; 9 nucleotides align to TRBD1. Germline lookup yields CDR1 LNHDA and CDR2 SQIVND (reference sequence). The length of the CDR3 is 13 residues. Incomplete CDR3 DNA: TGTGCCAGTAGTACGGACAGGGGTAAGGTA. Amino acid sequence: CASSTDRGKV. The entire CDR3 protein is CASSTDRGKVAFF. The entire variable domain, with the rest obtained from reference TRBV19 and TRBJ1-1, is as follows: DGGITQSPKYLFRKEGQNVTLSCEQNLNHDAMYWYRQDPGQGLRLIYYSQIVNDFQKGDIAEGYSVSREKKESFPLTVTSAQKNPTAFYLCASSTDRGKVAFFGQGTRLTVV.

The sequenced part of the CDR3 DNA is TGTGCCAGTAGCATCCCGACAGATAGTGACAAAAACATT. This encodes CASSIPTDSDKNI. The complete CDR3 reads CASSIPTDSDKNIAFF. The chain joins TRBV19 to TRBJ1-1, with a tentative D call TRBD1 (5 bases). The read ends 3 residues early relative to the CDR3; the germline J gene fills the gap. CDR3 length: 16 residues. Germline values: CDR1 LNHDA, CDR2 SQIVND (reference sequence).

As for this clone: The read gets to within 3 residues of the CDR3 end, and the germline J gene fills in the rest. The genes are TRBV19 and TRBJ1-4; D unclear. The CDR3 spans 15 residues. The germline V gene encodes CDR1 LNHDA and CDR2 SQIVND (reference sequence). The CDR3 protein is CASSIRARHNSPLFF. Partial CDR3 DNA: TGTGCCAGTAGTATAAGGGCCCGGCATAATTCACCA.

About this clone itself: The CDR3 goes on 3 residues after the read ends, and that part is filled in from the germline J gene. The V gene is TRBV18, the J gene TRBJ2-3, with D tentatively TRBD1 or TRBD2 (5 bases each). The CDR3 length is 17 residues. Germline V gene data show CDR1 as KGHSH and CDR2 as LQKENI. The CDR3 reads CASSPGAGSYSNQPQYF. CDR3 bases read: TGTGCCAGCTCACCAGGGGCAGGGAGCTATAGCAATCAGCCG.

Note on this clone: The CDR3 goes on 3 residues after the read ends, and that part is filled in from the germline J gene. The chain has TRBV2 and TRBJ1-2; a possible D gene is TRBD1 (6 bases). Germline CDR1 is SNHLY and CDR2 is FYNNEI. The CDR3 length is 13 residues. This CDR3 is CASSPQGNYDYTF. CDR3 bases read: TGTGCCAGCAGTCCCCAGGGGAACTACGAC.

Note on this clone: The CDR3 goes on 3 residues after the read ends, and that part is filled in from the germline J gene. The chain combines TRBV4-2 with TRBJ2-7; tentatively, D is TRBD1 (5 bases). Germline values: CDR1 LGHNA, CDR2 YNFKEQ. Trimming pared 1 base from V and 3 bases from J, leaving 13 bases between. This CDR3 comprises 15 residues. The part of the CDR3 DNA that was read is TGTGCCAGCAGCCAAGTTAAGGGGCTTGGCTACGAG. This sequence encodes CASSQVKGLGYE. The entire CDR3 is CASSQVKGLGYEQYF.

Points on this clone: The read ends 3 residues shy of where the CDR3 ends; the end is completed using the germline J gene. The chain employs TRBV7-2 and TRBJ1-5; no firm D call. This CDR3 has 12 amino acids. The germline V gene has CDR1 SGHTA and CDR2 FQGNSA. CDR3 sequence: CASSILADPQHF. CDR3 bases read: TGTGCCAGCAGCATACTAGCAGATCCC.

On this clone: The read finishes 3 residues shy of the CDR3 end, and the germline J gene is used to complete it. The chain uses TRBV29-1 and TRBJ2-4, with D possibly being TRBD1 (5 bases). The CDR3 consists of 14 residues. Germline V lookup: CDR1 SQVTM, CDR2 ANQGSEA. The V end lost 6 bases, the J end lost 0 bases, and 12 bases lay between the germline ends. The CDR3: CSVRQTLAKNIQYF. CDR3 DNA, as far as it was read: TGCAGCGTCCGACAGACACTAGCCAAAAACATT.

On this clone: The read gets to within 3 residues of the CDR3 end, and the germline J gene fills in the rest. This chain connects TRBV6-1 to TRBJ1-5; D gene unclear. The CDR3 has 15 amino acids. V gave up 2 bases and J gave up 0 bases, with 8 bases separating them. Germline CDR1 reads MNHNS; CDR2 reads SASEGT. CDR3 DNA, as far as it was read: TGTGCCAGCAGTGAACAGAGTTATAGCAATCAGCCC. This sequence encodes CASSEQSYSNQP. The CDR3 in full is CASSEQSYSNQPQHF.

Notes on this clone: From the germline J gene comes the end of the CDR3, since the read stops 3 residues before it. The chain employs TRBV5-1 and TRBJ1-2; 9 nucleotides match TRBD1. CDR3 length equals 15 residues. CDR1 and CDR2 from the germline V gene are SGHRS and YFSETQ. The CDR3: CASSSGQGIIDTYTF. The DNA read from the CDR3 is TGCGCCAGCAGCTCAGGACAGGGGATTATAGATACC.

The sequenced CDR3 bases are TGTGCCAGTAGTACGGGACAGGGAAACACC. Amino acids: CASSTGQGNT. The complete CDR3 sequence is CASSTGQGNTIYF. The V gene is TRBV19, the J gene TRBJ1-3, with TRBD1 matching over 7 bases. The DNA ends 3 residues before the CDR3 does, and the rest of the CDR3 is filled in from the germline J gene. This CDR3 is 13 amino acids long. Per the germline V gene, CDR1 is LNHDA and CDR2 is SQIVND (reference sequence). After removal of 4 bases from V and 4 bases from J, the junction contained 1 base not matched to a gene.

Comments on this clone: The observed sequence ends 3 residues before the CDR3 terminus, with the missing tail filled in from the germline J gene. The chain carries TRBV19 and TRBJ2-1, with 9 bases matching TRBD2. V was pared by 7 bases and J by 2 bases, with 18 bases of the junction left unmatched. The germline V gene has CDR1 LNHDA and CDR2 SQIVND (reference sequence). The CDR3 totals 19 residues. The covered CDR3 bases are TGTGCCAGTACCCCATCCGGGACTAGCTCCCTGATGGCCTACAATGAG. It encodes CASTPSGTSSLMAYNE. The full CDR3 reads CASTPSGTSSLMAYNEQFF.

A note on this clone: The read ends 3 residues before the CDR3 terminus; that terminus is restored from the germline J gene. This chain connects TRBV20-1 to TRBJ2-1, with a possible D match to TRBD2 (5 bases). The CDR3 contains 14 residues. The germline gives CDR1 DFQATT, CDR2 SNEGSKA (reference sequence). With 5 bases removed from V and 1 base from J, the gap between germline ends came to 12 bases. CDR3 sequence reads: CSALGLLSYNEQFF. The sequenced part of the CDR3 DNA is TGCAGTGCTCTCGGACTCCTATCCTACAATGAG.

A remark on this clone: The read ends 3 residues early relative to the CDR3; the germline J gene fills the gap. The chain carries TRBV7-2 and TRBJ1-4; possibly TRBD1 for D (5 bases). CDR1 and CDR2 from the germline V gene are SGHTA and FQGNSA. The CDR3 spans 14 residues. CDR3 bases read: TGTGCCAGCAGCTCGGGCTCTGGGGCCAACGTA. The encoded protein is CASSSGSGANV. The CDR3 in its entirety is CASSSGSGANVLFF.

To note about this clone: The CDR3 goes on 3 residues after the read ends, and that part is filled in from the germline J gene. The chain joins TRBV10-3 to TRBJ1-1, with 8 bases fitting TRBD1. CDR1 is ENHRY, CDR2 SYGVKD, per germline. This CDR3 is 15 amino acids long. With 8 bases clipped from V and 4 bases from J, the junction kept 12 bases outside the gene matches. Here the CDR3 reads CAIGGQGPRGTEAFF. Partial CDR3 DNA: TGTGCCATCGGTGGACAGGGCCCTAGGGGCACTGAA.

Concerning this clone: Coverage ceases 3 residues before the CDR3 finishes, and the germline J gene fills in the end. This rearrangement joins TRBV19 to TRBJ1-6, with 7 bases fitting TRBD1. Losses at the gene ends were 5 bases for V and 4 bases for J; bases not matched to a gene: 5. Germline V gene lookup returns CDR1 LNHDA and CDR2 SQIVND (reference sequence). The CDR3 is made up of 15 amino acids. The CDR3 here is CASSSGQAYNSPLHF. The covered CDR3 bases are TGTGCCAGTAGTTCCGGACAGGCTTATAATTCACCC.

The CDR3 DNA, read in part, is TGTGCCAGCAGCTTACAGGGGCCCGAGTTGGCACCC. Translating gives CASSLQGPELAP. The whole CDR3 region reads CASSLQGPELAPLHF. The rearrangement joins TRBV7-9 to TRBJ1-6; possibly TRBD1 for D (6 bases). Read sequence stops 3 residues before the CDR3 end, and the germline J gene provides the missing end. The germline V gene encodes CDR1 SEHNR and CDR2 FQNEAQ (reference sequence). The CDR3 extends over 15 amino acids. Trimming left V 2 bases short and J 11 bases short, with 16 bases between.

As to this clone: The read gets to within 3 residues of the CDR3 end, and the germline J gene fills in the rest. V gene TRBV10-3 combines with J gene TRBJ2-7; 8 bases are a match to TRBD1. This CDR3 has 12 residues. With 6 bases clipped from V and 5 bases from J, the junction kept 3 bases outside the gene matches. The germline V gene encodes CDR1 ENHRY and CDR2 SYGVKD. This CDR3 is CAIRDRADEQYF. Incomplete CDR3 DNA: TGTGCCATCAGGGACAGGGCGGACGAG.

Concerning this clone itself: The read finishes 3 residues shy of the CDR3 end, and the germline J gene is used to complete it. The chain links TRBV5-1 to TRBJ1-1, with 7 bases fitting TRBD1. J was trimmed by 1 base and V by 0 bases; bases with no gene match: 6. Germline-derived CDR1 and CDR2 are SGHRS and YFSETQ. The CDR3 is made up of 16 amino acids. The CDR3 sequence: CASSLVAAGGNTEAFF. CDR3 DNA (partial): TGCGCCAGCAGCTTGGTGGCGGCAGGGGGGAACACTGAA.

Note on this clone: The read terminates 3 residues before the CDR3 end, so the remaining end is supplied by the germline J gene. The J gene is TRBJ1-6, the V gene TRBV19, with unresolved D. V lost 3 bases and J 0 bases, leaving 12 bases between the germline ends. This CDR3 contains 17 residues. Germline CDR1 is LNHDA and CDR2 is SQIVND (reference sequence). The CDR3 reads CASSIRQASSYNSPLHF. The CDR3 DNA, read in part, is TGTGCCAGTAGTATCAGGCAGGCCAGCTCCTATAATTCACCC.

A remark on this clone: The read terminates 3 residues before the CDR3 end, so the remaining end is supplied by the germline J gene. The V call is TRBV18, the J call TRBJ2-3; 7 nucleotides match TRBD1. Germline values: CDR1 KGHSH, CDR2 LQKENI. The CDR3 is 18 residues long. The CDR3 is CASSPSGTEYNSNQPQYF. The CDR3 bases that were read are TGTGCCAGCTCTCCCTCCGGGACAGAGTACAATAGCAATCAGCCG.

Concerning this clone: Sequence at one end of the junction differs from germline and may be a read error. The read ends 3 residues shy of where the CDR3 ends; the end is completed using the germline J gene. Other DNA sequences in this specimen translate into the identical CDR3. This rearrangement joins TRBV30 to TRBJ1-6; D perhaps matches TRBD1 (5 bases). CDR1 and CDR2 (germline): GTSNPN, SVGIG (reference sequence). The CDR3 length is 16 residues. CDR3 bases read: TGTGCCTGGAGTGTATCTGGACACCTCTATAATTCGCCC. This translates into CAWSVSGHLYNSP. In full, the CDR3 reads CAWSVSGHLYNSPLHF.

Points on this clone: With the read ending 3 residues before the CDR3 end, the germline J gene is used to fill in that end. The rearrangement joins TRBV2 to TRBJ2-3; possibly TRBD2 for D (7 bases). CDR3 length: 16 amino acids. The germline CDR1 and CDR2 sequences are SNHLY and FYNNEI. CDR3: CASTLGGGGWQETQYF. Incomplete CDR3 DNA: TGTGCCAGCACCCTTGGGGGCGGGGGTTGGCAAGAGACG.

As for this clone: The read is 3 residues too short to cover the CDR3 end, so that end is filled in from the germline J gene. This chain links TRBV30 with TRBJ1-4; weak D call: TRBD1 (6 bases). Per germline, CDR1 GTSNPN and CDR2 SVGIG (reference sequence). CDR3 size: 18 residues. The chain's CDR3 is CAWSVGLTGRSYNSPLFF. The part of the CDR3 DNA that was read is TGTGCCTGGAGTGTAGGCCTGACAGGACGTTCCTATAATTCACCA.

On this clone: The read falls 3 residues short of the CDR3 end, and the missing part is taken from the germline J gene. J is TRBJ2-4 and V is TRBV29-1; 8 positions agree with TRBD2. Losses at the gene ends were 8 bases for V and 4 bases for J; bases not matched to a gene: 7. From germline, CDR1 is SQVTM and CDR2 ANQGSEA. The CDR3 loop spans 13 amino acids. The sequenced CDR3 bases are TGCAGCTTCCGAACGGGGGGGAAAAACATT. Residues: CSFRTGGKNI. The full CDR3 reads CSFRTGGKNIQYF.

Of note for this clone: The read finishes 3 residues shy of the CDR3 end, and the germline J gene is used to complete it. The chain is built from TRBV6-1 and TRBJ1-6; possible D gene TRBD1, 6 bases. V was shortened by 3 bases and J by 9 bases, with 18 bases between the two germline ends. Germline V gene lookup returns CDR1 MNHNS and CDR2 SASEGT. This CDR3 is built from 16 residues. The covered CDR3 bases are TGTGCCAGCAGTGATGTCGTCAACAGGGAAGGTTCACCC. Protein product: CASSDVVNREGSP. The whole CDR3 reads CASSDVVNREGSPLHF.

Comments on this clone: Read data end 3 residues before the CDR3 end; the end is taken from the germline J gene. The chain couples TRBV6-4 to TRBJ2-1; TRBD1 aligns across 7 bases. The germline gives CDR1 MRHNA, CDR2 SNTAGT. Trimming cost V 2 bases and J 5 bases; bases outside gene matches: 9. The CDR3 is 16 residues long. The CDR3 DNA, read in part, is TGTGCCAGCAGTGACAGACAGGGTAGAGGTAACAATGAG. Translation gives CASSDRQGRGNNE. The CDR3 in full is CASSDRQGRGNNEQFF.